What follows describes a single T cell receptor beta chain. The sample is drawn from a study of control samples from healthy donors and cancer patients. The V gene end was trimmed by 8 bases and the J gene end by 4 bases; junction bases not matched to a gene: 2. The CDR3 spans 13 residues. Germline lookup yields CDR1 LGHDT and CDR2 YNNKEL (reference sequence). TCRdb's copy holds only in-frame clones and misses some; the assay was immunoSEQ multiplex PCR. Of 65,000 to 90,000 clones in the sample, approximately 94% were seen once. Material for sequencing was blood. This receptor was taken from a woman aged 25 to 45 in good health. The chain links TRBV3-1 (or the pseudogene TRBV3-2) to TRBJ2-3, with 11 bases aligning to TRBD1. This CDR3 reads CASSDRGPDTQYF. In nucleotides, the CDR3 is TGTGCCAGCTCGGACAGGGGGCCAGATACGCAGTATTTT.